The clone carrying this TCR beta chain was found a few times. Its antigen is undetermined. Possible read error: a much larger clone is one base away. Unique molecular identifiers had been added to the TCR beta cDNA libraries. Each CDR3 protein gets one entry after TCRdb re-called the PCR reads with MiXCR. The sample consists of 250,000 to 300,000 distinct CDR3 sequences, about 38% of them appearing once. The data stem from a study of post-analysis software for immune sequencing data. Overall study results and limits: Higher frequency in patients than in controls was seen for about 5 TRBV segments, with TRBV5-6, TRBV5-1 and TRBV20-1 among them.

The CDR3 length is 13 residues. V dropped 7 bases and J dropped 7; count of bases not matched to a gene: 9. Sequenced input: blood. The clonotype was recovered from a girl aged 10-17 years with multiple sclerosis. The V call is TRBV12-3 or TRBV12-4, the J call TRBJ1-2, with 7 bases identical to TRBD1. The CDR3 is CASMLPGGGGYTF. CDR3 in DNA: TGTGCCAGCATGCTCCCAGGGGGGGGTGGCTACACCTTC.